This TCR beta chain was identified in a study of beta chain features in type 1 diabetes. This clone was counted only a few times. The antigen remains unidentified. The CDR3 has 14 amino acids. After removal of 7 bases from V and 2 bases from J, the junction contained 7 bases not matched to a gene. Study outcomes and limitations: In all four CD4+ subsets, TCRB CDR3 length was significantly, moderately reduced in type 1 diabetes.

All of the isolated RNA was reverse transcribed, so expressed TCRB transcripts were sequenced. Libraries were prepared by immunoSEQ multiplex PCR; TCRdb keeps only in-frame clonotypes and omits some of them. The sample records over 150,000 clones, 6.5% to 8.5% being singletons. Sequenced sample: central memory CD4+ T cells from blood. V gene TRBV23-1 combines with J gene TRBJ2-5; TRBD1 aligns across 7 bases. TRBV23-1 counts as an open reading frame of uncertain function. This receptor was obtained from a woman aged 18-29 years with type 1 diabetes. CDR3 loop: CASKRPGQQETQYF. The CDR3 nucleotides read TGCGCCAGCAAACGACCGGGACAGCAAGAGACCCAGTACTTC.